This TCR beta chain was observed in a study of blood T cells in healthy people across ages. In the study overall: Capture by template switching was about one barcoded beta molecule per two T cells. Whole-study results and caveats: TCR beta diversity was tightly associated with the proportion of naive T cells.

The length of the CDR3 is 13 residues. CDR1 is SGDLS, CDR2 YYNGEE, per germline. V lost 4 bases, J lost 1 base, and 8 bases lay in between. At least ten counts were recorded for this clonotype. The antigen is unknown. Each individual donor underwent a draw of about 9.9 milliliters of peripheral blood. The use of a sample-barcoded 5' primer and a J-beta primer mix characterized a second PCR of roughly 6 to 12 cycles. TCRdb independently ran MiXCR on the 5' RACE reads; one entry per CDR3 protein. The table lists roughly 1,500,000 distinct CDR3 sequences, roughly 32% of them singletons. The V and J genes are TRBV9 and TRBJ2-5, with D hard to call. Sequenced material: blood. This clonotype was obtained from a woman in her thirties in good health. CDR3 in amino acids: CASSFRFQETQYF. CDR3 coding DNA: TGTGCCAGCAGCTTCCGATTCCAAGAGACCCAGTACTTC.